This T cell receptor (beta chain) was sequenced in a study of blood T cell repertoires in COVID-19. On the study more broadly: Acute and convalescent COVID-19 specimens originated in the United States, Italy and Spain. PBMCs, B-cell-depleted T cells, or T cells were the source of the cDNA or gDNA that made up the material.

The trim removed 5 bases at V and 5 bases at J, leaving 8 bases unmatched. CDR3 length: 16 residues. Germline loops: CDR1 SGHNT, CDR2 YENEEA. In the original analysis: Using reference gene primer amplification, nucleated cell counts were estimated. Assay: immunoSEQ multiplex PCR; the TCRdb copy retains only in-frame clones and omits some. The V and J calls and clone size were taken over from that table, and D and trimming were inferred from the DNA. This table holds 78,000 or so clones, roughly four fifths found once. The specimen sequenced was peripheral blood. The clonotype originates from a human donor in a cohort sampled during active COVID-19. The chain is built from TRBV11-3 and TRBJ2-5; 13 bases are shared with TRBD2. The CDR3 reads CASSPRTSGSGETQYF. CDR3 nucleotides: TGTGCCAGCAGCCCCCGGACTAGCGGGAGTGGTGAGACCCAGTACTTC.